This is a list of T cell receptor beta chains from one sample in a study of beta chain features in type 1 diabetes. Assay used: immunoSEQ multiplex PCR; TCRdb lists only in-frame clones, some missing. The sample holds some 150,000 clones; under 60% are singletons and the top ten take 0.42%. The specimen was Tregs from blood. These receptors were obtained from a man aged 18 to 35 in good health. The CDR3 runs from the conserved cysteine through the conserved F or W. Each record gives: CDR3 DNA, CDR3 protein, D gene, J gene, V gene, clone size. The D gene is left open where the match is weak. Expanded clones get a size class; other rows say once, few or many, or leave the size out.

TGTGCCATCAGTGAGAGTTGGCAGATCAGCACAGATACGCAGTATTTT | CAISESWQISTDTQYF | . | TRBJ2-3 | TRBV10-3 | few
TGTGCCAGCAGCTTAGGGCAGGGATGGAATGAGCAGTTCTTC | CASSLGQGWNEQFF | . | TRBJ2-1 | TRBV7-3 | few
TGCAGCGTTGGAGGGGGTCGCGCCATGAACACTGAAGCTTTCTTT | CSVGGGRAMNTEAFF | . | TRBJ1-1 | TRBV29-1 | .
TGCGCCAGCAAGGGACAGTTCAACACCGGGGAGCTGTTTTTT | CASKGQFNTGELFF | TRBD1 | TRBJ2-2 | TRBV5-1 | .
TGTGCCAGCAGTGAAGGACAGTACAATGAGCAGTTCTTC | CASSEGQYNEQFF | . | TRBJ2-1 | TRBV27 | .
TGTGCCAGCAGCTTAGCCGGGGTCAATTCACCCCTCCACTTT | CASSLAGVNSPLHF | . | TRBJ1-6 | TRBV7-2 | .
TGTGCCAGCAGCCGGTCCGGGAACTACGAGCAGTACTTC | CASSRSGNYEQYF | . | TRBJ2-7 | TRBV7-9 | .
TGTGCCAGCAGCAGACAGGGCCTCTACGAGCAGTACTTC | CASSRQGLYEQYF | TRBD1 | TRBJ2-7 | TRBV2 | .
TGTGCCAGCAGCGTTTTACAGGGATTTAGCACAGATACGCAGTATTTT | CASSVLQGFSTDTQYF | . | TRBJ2-3 | TRBV9 | .
TGCAGTGCTAGATATCGGACTGAAGCTTTCTTT | CSARYRTEAFF | . | TRBJ1-1 | TRBV20-1 | .
TGTGCCAGCAGTTCGCCAACAGGGTTGGGCTACACCTTC | CASSSPTGLGYTF | . | TRBJ1-2 | TRBV28 | .
TGTGCCAGCAGCACAAGGACTAGCGGGAGGGCCGCCTTCACCGGGGAGCTGTTTTTT | CASSTRTSGRAAFTGELFF | TRBD2 | TRBJ2-2 | TRBV5-6 | .
TGTGCCAGCAGCCCCCAGGGCACAAGCTCTGGAAACACCATATATTTT | CASSPQGTSSGNTIYF | . | TRBJ1-3 | TRBV7-6 | .
TGTGCCAGCAGCCGAGGGACAGGGGTGTTCACCGGGGAGCTGTTTTTT | CASSRGTGVFTGELFF | TRBD1 | TRBJ2-2 | TRBV7-2 | .
TGTGCCACCAGCAGAAATGGACTAGCGGGAGGGCTTTTCCAAGAGACCCAGTACTTC | CATSRNGLAGGLFQETQYF | TRBD2 | TRBJ2-5 | TRBV15 | .
TGTGCCAGCAGCTCTAATCCGGGACAGGAAGCTTTCTTT | CASSSNPGQEAFF | TRBD1 | TRBJ1-1 | TRBV7-6 | few
TGTGCCAGTAGTAGTACATTCAACACTGAAGCTTTCTTT | CASSSTFNTEAFF | . | TRBJ1-1 | TRBV19 | .
TGCAGCGTTGAAGGAAGGGACAGGGGGGGTACCTACGAGCAGTACTTC | CSVEGRDRGGTYEQYF | TRBD1 | TRBJ2-7 | TRBV29-1 | .
TGCAGCGTTGAAGACAGGAACACTGAAGCTTTCTTT | CSVEDRNTEAFF | . | TRBJ1-1 | TRBV29-1 | .
TGTGCCAGCAGCCCCAGACTTGGGAACACTGAAGCTTTCTTT | CASSPRLGNTEAFF | . | TRBJ1-1 | TRBV7-2 | .
TGCGCCAGCGCCCTGGGAGGTCCAGATACGCAGTATTTT | CASALGGPDTQYF | . | TRBJ2-3 | TRBV5-1 | .
TGTGCCATCAGGCGGGGACTAGCGGGAGTATATAGCTCCTACAATGAGCAGTTCTTC | CAIRRGLAGVYSSYNEQFF | TRBD2 | TRBJ2-1 | TRBV10-3 | few
TGTGCCAGCAGTTTGACAGGGTTAATTGATGAGCAGTTCTTC | CASSLTGLIDEQFF | TRBD1 | TRBJ2-1 | TRBV6-1 | .
TGTGCCACCAGCGGGACTAGCGGGGGTCGGACCGGGGAGCTGTTTTTT | CATSGTSGGRTGELFF | TRBD2 | TRBJ2-2 | TRBV15 | .
TGCAGCGCCTCCCTGGGACAGGAGAACTATGGCTACACCTTC | CSASLGQENYGYTF | TRBD1 | TRBJ1-2 | TRBV29-1 | few
TGTGCCTGGAGTGGTGGACTAGCTTTTGAGCAGTACTTC | CAWSGGLAFEQYF | TRBD2 | TRBJ2-7 | TRBV30 | few
TGTGCCACCCAGCGGTGGAGCCGGGGTGAATTTGTCGGGCAGTACTTC | CATQRWSRGEFVGQYF | . | TRBJ2-7 | TRBV7-9 | .
TGTGCCTGGAGTGCGACAGGGCCCGGGGAGCTGTTTTTT | CAWSATGPGELFF | TRBD1 | TRBJ2-2 | TRBV30 | few
TGCAGCGTCGGGGGTTCTGTCGAGCAGTACTTC | CSVGGSVEQYF | . | TRBJ2-7 | TRBV29-1 | few
TGTGCCACCCGACTTTCCACAGATACGCAGTATTTT | CATRLSTDTQYF | . | TRBJ2-3 | TRBV6-6 | few
TGCAGTGCCGGGAGGGACACTGAAGCTTTCTTT | CSAGRDTEAFF | . | TRBJ1-1 | TRBV20-1 | .
TGTGCCAGCAGCCGCTTTAGAGGGAGTGAGACTGAAGCTTTCTTT | CASSRFRGSETEAFF | . | TRBJ1-1 | TRBV7-2 | .
TGTGCCAGCAGCCCTACCGCCTACACAGGGGTAAGAGGCTACACCTTC | CASSPTAYTGVRGYTF | TRBD1 | TRBJ1-2 | TRBV7-9 | .
TGTGCCAGTACTCCCCGGGCGGGATCCTACAATGAGCAGTTCTTC | CASTPRAGSYNEQFF | . | TRBJ2-1 | TRBV19 | .
TGTGCCACCAGCAGAGATACAGGAGATAATTCACCCCTCCACTTT | CATSRDTGDNSPLHF | . | TRBJ1-6 | TRBV15 | .
TGCAGTGGTAGCGGGTCTTACACCTTC | CSGSGSYTF | . | TRBJ1-2 | TRBV20-1 | .
TGTGCCAGCAGCCAAGATAGGGGACAGTCAGATACGCAGTATTTT | CASSQDRGQSDTQYF | TRBD1 | TRBJ2-3 | TRBV14 | .
TGTGCCAGCAGACTGACAGCCCTCTCTGGAAACACCATATATTTT | CASRLTALSGNTIYF | . | TRBJ1-3 | TRBV2 | few
TGCGCCAGCAGCCCGACTCTTACTAGCGGGGCCCGCTACGAGCAGTACTTC | CASSPTLTSGARYEQYF | TRBD2 | TRBJ2-7 | TRBV5-1 | .
TGTGCCAGCAGCGAGGTACTGGGAGAGACCCAGTACTTC | CASSEVLGETQYF | . | TRBJ2-5 | TRBV14 | .
TGTGCCAGCTCACCCGAATATGGACACATCTCTGGGGCCAACGTCCTGACTTTC | CASSPEYGHISGANVLTF | . | TRBJ2-6 | TRBV18 | .
TGCGCCAGCAGCCAATCCAGGGCAGGGAACACTGAAGCTTTCTTT | CASSQSRAGNTEAFF | . | TRBJ1-1 | TRBV4-1 | .
TGTGCCAGCAGCCTCCGGGGGGTGCGGGTTGAGACCCAGTACTTC | CASSLRGVRVETQYF | TRBD2 | TRBJ2-5 | TRBV5-4 | few